One and the same sample provided the 9 T cell receptor beta chains below, sequenced in a study of T cell responses to AZD1222 COVID-19 vaccine. Data came from immunoSEQ multiplex PCR; TCRdb stores just in-frame clones and leaves some out. The sample contains tens of thousands of clones, more than 75% of which appear only once. Sequences were derived from peripheral blood, sampled 28 days after the second AZD1222 dose. Receptor source: an adult who received the AZD1222 COVID-19 vaccine.

Comments on this clone: Possible read error: a much larger clone is one base away. The sample contains more than one DNA sequence encoding this CDR3. V and J are TRBV27 and TRBJ2-7, with 11 bases lining up with TRBD1. The CDR3 length is 14 residues. J was trimmed by 4 bases and V by 5 bases; bases with no gene match: 4. Germline V lookup: CDR1 MNHEY, CDR2 SMNVEV (reference sequence). The DNA for the CDR3 is TGTGCCAGCAGTCCCGGGACAGGGGGGTACGAGCAGTACTTC. Translated: CASSPGTGGYEQYF.

DNA of the CDR3: TGTGCCAGCAGCCAACAGCCACTAGGCTACGAGCAGTACTTC. It specifies CASSQQPLGYEQYF. The chain links TRBV3-1 (or the pseudogene TRBV3-2) to TRBJ2-7, with a tentative D call TRBD2 (5 bases). With 2 bases removed from V and 3 bases from J, the gap between germline ends came to 11 bases. The CDR3 covers 14 residues. Germline CDR1 reads LGHDT; CDR2 reads YNNKEL (reference sequence).

The CDR3 DNA reads TGTGCCAGCAGAACCGGGACTAGGGGCTCCCAGTACTTC. Translated: CASRTGTRGSQYF. This chain connects TRBV6-5 to TRBJ2-5; TRBD2 matches 8 bases. J gave up 9 bases and V 6 bases, and 9 bases lay outside the gene matches. Germline V gene data show CDR1 as MNHEY and CDR2 as SVGAGI. This CDR3 has 13 amino acids.

About this clone itself: The CDR3 does not close with the conserved phenylalanine or tryptophan, likely indicating a read error. Because the CDR3's place on the DNA is in doubt, the DNA is left out and the CDR3 is given as listed by TCRdb. The chain joins TRBV9 to TRBJ1-2. The V gene's germline CDR1 is SGDLS and CDR2 YYNGEE. The length of the CDR3 is 9 amino acids, counting both ends. The CDR3 loop is CASSAGPPV.

The rearrangement links TRBV19 to TRBJ1-1; tentative D call: TRBD1 (5 bases). CDR1 is LNHDA and CDR2 is SQIVND in the germline V gene (reference sequence). The CDR3 extends over 14 amino acids. With 3 bases removed from V and 4 bases from J, the gap between germline ends came to 12 bases. In nucleotides, the CDR3 is TGTGCCAGTAGTATTGGCAGGGCGGGCACTGAAGCTTTCTTT. Translation: CASSIGRAGTEAFF.

Only one count was recorded for this clone. The genes are TRBV5-1 and TRBJ1-4; TRBD1 aligns across 8 bases. After removal of 2 bases from V and 3 bases from J, the junction contained 0 bases not matched to a gene. The CDR3 has 14 residues. The germline gives CDR1 SGHRS, CDR2 YFSETQ. In nucleotides, the CDR3 is TGCGCCAGCAGCTTACAGGGGGCTAATGAAAAACTGTTTTTT. Amino acid sequence: CASSLQGANEKLFF.

This chain connects TRBV10-3 to TRBJ2-1, with 14 bases aligning to TRBD2. J lost 2 bases, V lost 4 bases, and 10 bases had no gene match. This CDR3 has 19 residues. The germline V gene has CDR1 ENHRY and CDR2 SYGVKD. CDR3 sequence reads: CAISGTGTSGGEAYNEQFF. The CDR3 nucleotides are TGTGCCATCAGTGGTACCGGGACTAGCGGGGGTGAGGCCTACAATGAGCAGTTCTTC.

The chain employs TRBV6-1 and TRBJ1-5; the D gene is possibly TRBD1 (5 bases). The CDR3 has 16 amino acids. The germline gives CDR1 MNHNS, CDR2 SASEGT. V was trimmed by 3 bases and J by 6 bases, leaving 18 bases between them. CDR3 in amino acids: CASSEIGRGSSQPQHF. CDR3 sequence (DNA): TGTGCCAGCAGTGAGATAGGAAGGGGATCGAGTCAGCCCCAGCATTTT.

The rearrangement uses TRBV7-2 and TRBJ1-2; D call uncertain. Germline loops: CDR1 SGHTA, CDR2 FQGNSA. V was trimmed by 0 bases and J by 3 bases, leaving 8 bases between them. The CDR3 is 14 amino acids. CDR3 loop: CASSLASSDYGYTF. The CDR3 coding sequence is TGTGCCAGCAGCTTAGCAAGTTCAGACTATGGCTACACCTTC.